The following is a TCR beta chain sequence with its context. Its antigen is not identified. This specimen comes from a study of T cell responses to AZD1222 COVID-19 vaccine. General study points: An increase in Spike-specific TCR breadth and depth was observed after two AZD1222 doses. Across spike, vaccine-associated CD4 TCRs were found, dominant at 160-218 and 743-854. Just 6 or 7 AZD1222 recipients were seropositive at baseline. Among the donors, most were white British and more were female, and clonal diversity was possibly underestimated.

Libraries were prepared by immunoSEQ multiplex PCR; TCRdb keeps only in-frame clonotypes and omits some of them. Of about 180,000 clones listed, 92% were seen once; the top ten hold roughly 2%. This CDR3 is 14 amino acids long. J was trimmed by 5 bases and V by 5 bases; bases with no gene match: 6. CDR1 and CDR2 from the germline V gene are SGHVS and FNYEAQ. This rearrangement joins TRBV7-6 to TRBJ2-7, with 10 positions matching TRBD1. The sequenced sample was peripheral blood, obtained 28 days after the second AZD1222 dose. The clonotype comes from an adult who received the AZD1222 COVID-19 vaccine. For the CDR3, the DNA is TGTGCCAGCAGCGTCGACAGGGGGCTGGACGAGCAGTACTTC. Protein: CASSVDRGLDEQYF. The entire variable domain, with the rest obtained from reference TRBV7-6 and TRBJ2-7, is as follows: GAGVSQSPRYKVTKRGQDVALRCDPISGHVSLYWYRQALGQGPEFLTYFNYEAQQDKSGLPNDRFSAERPEGSISTLTIQRTEQRDSAMYRCASSVDRGLDEQYFGPGTRLTVT.